Listed below are T cell receptor beta chains from one sample, sequenced in a study of beta chain features in type 1 diabetes. Generated by immunoSEQ multiplex PCR, the TCRdb table keeps only in-frame clones and is missing some. This sample has 100,000 to 150,000 clones; 9% occur once, and the top ten carry 0.75%. The sample was central memory CD4+ T cells from blood. These receptors came from a man aged 30 to 45 with type 1 diabetes. The CDR3 runs from the conserved cysteine through the conserved F or W. The order of the fields is clone size, D gene, J gene, V gene, CDR3 DNA, CDR3 protein. A D gene is named only where the DNA matches it firmly. A row's size may be missing; if present it is once, few, many or a size class.

few | . | TRBJ1-1 | TRBV11-2 | TGTGCCAGCAGCTTGGGCAGGAACACTGAAGCTTTCTTT | CASSLGRNTEAFF
. | TRBD1 | TRBJ1-1 | TRBV30 | TGTGCCTGGAGTAGGGACAGCTACACTGAAGCTTTCTTT | CAWSRDSYTEAFF
many | TRBD1 | TRBJ2-5 | TRBV7-9 | TGTGCCAGCAGCTCCAGCCCAGGACAGGGGGAGACCCAGTACTTC | CASSSSPGQGETQYF
few | . | TRBJ2-3 | TRBV28 | TGTGCCAGCAGCCCTAGACCGCGAGATACGCAGTATTTT | CASSPRPRDTQYF
few | . | TRBJ2-1 | TRBV5-1 | TGCGCCAGTCGTGACGCGGCGGGCCCCGGCAATGAGCAGTTCTTC | CASRDAAGPGNEQFF
few | TRBD1 | TRBJ2-5 | TRBV2 | TGTGCCAGCAGGGGACAGCTCCAAGAGACCCAGTACTTC | CASRGQLQETQYF
. | TRBD2 | TRBJ2-1 | TRBV19 | TGTGCCAGCGGACTAGCGGGGGGGCGCACCTACAATGAGCAGTTCTTC | CASGLAGGRTYNEQFF
. | . | TRBJ2-7 | TRBV2 | TGTGCCAGCAGTCCGACCGGGACACCCTACGAGCAGTACTTC | CASSPTGTPYEQYF
. | . | TRBJ2-5 | TRBV28 | TGTGCCAGCAGTACTCCGGGGCAAGAGACCCAGTACTTC | CASSTPGQETQYF
. | . | TRBJ1-2 | TRBV2 | TGTGACTCAGCGGCCCACCCCGGGAACGGCTACACCTTC | CDSAAHPGNGYTF
few | TRBD2 | TRBJ2-7 | TRBV5-1 | TGCGCCAGCAGCTTCGGGGGGGATGGATACGAGCAGTACTTC | CASSFGGDGYEQYF
. | TRBD2 | TRBJ2-5 | TRBV28 | TGTGCCAGTCAACTAGCGGGGACCCAAGAGACCCAGTACTTC | CASQLAGTQETQYF
. | TRBD2 | TRBJ2-1 | TRBV11-2 | TGTGCCAGCAGCCCTCCTAGCGGGGGTTACAATGAGCAGTTCTTC | CASSPPSGGYNEQFF
few | . | TRBJ2-5 | TRBV5-6 | TGTGCCAGCAGCCCTAGGACACTTGAGCAGACCCAGTACTTC | CASSPRTLEQTQYF
few | TRBD1 | TRBJ2-7 | TRBV6-6 | TGTGCCAGCAGCCCAGGGACAGCTAGAACGTTAGTGCAGTACTTC | CASSPGTARTLVQYF
. | . | TRBJ1-1 | TRBV2 | TGTGCCAGCCGACCGGGACCTACTCGGGGGGAAGCTTTCTTT | CASRPGPTRGEAFF
few | . | TRBJ2-6 | TRBV7-2 | TGTGCCAGCAGCCCCAACTCTGGGGCCAACGTCCTGACTTTC | CASSPNSGANVLTF
few | . | TRBJ2-2 | TRBV5-4 | TGTGCCAGCAGCCACCGGTGGGGGGCCGGGGAGCTGTTTTTT | CASSHRWGAGELFF
few | . | TRBJ1-6 | TRBV7-9 | TGTGCCAGCAGCTTAGACAGCCCCAGCAATTCACCCCTCCACTTT | CASSLDSPSNSPLHF
. | . | TRBJ1-2 | TRBV6-5 | TGTGCCAGCAGTTACAGGGGCGTCGGCTATGGCTACACCTTC | CASSYRGVGYGYTF
. | . | TRBJ1-5 | TRBV13 | TGTGCCAGCAGCTATGACAGAGATCAGCCCCAGCATTTT | CASSYDRDQPQHF
few | . | TRBJ1-1 | TRBV7-2 | TGTGCCAGCAGCGTACAGGGTACCACTGAAGCTTTCTTT | CASSVQGTTEAFF
. | TRBD1 | TRBJ1-1 | TRBV19 | TGTGCCAGTACCGTAAAAACTCGGACAGGGGGGGCTTTCTTT | CASTVKTRTGGAFF
few | . | TRBJ2-1 | TRBV27 | TGTGCCAGCAGGCCGCTCCCGACTAGAGGTGGCAATGAGCAGTTCTTC | CASRPLPTRGGNEQFF
. | TRBD1 | TRBJ2-5 | TRBV5-4 | TGTGCCAGCAGCTTACAGGGGAGTGAAGAGACCCAGTACTTC | CASSLQGSEETQYF
few | . | TRBJ2-5 | TRBV28 | TGTGCCAGCAGTACCCCCGGGGGAGATGAGACCCAGTACTTC | CASSTPGGDETQYF
few | . | TRBJ1-5 | TRBV28 | TGTGCCAGCAGTTTACTGAGGGGCAATCAGCCCCAGCATTTT | CASSLLRGNQPQHF
many | . | TRBJ1-6 | TRBV6-6 | TGTGCCAGCCGACCCGCAGGGTCTGTGGCACCCCTCCACTTT | CASRPAGSVAPLHF
few | . | TRBJ2-3 | TRBV30 | TGTGCCTGGAGTGTACTGGGAGGGGGGAGCACAGATACGCAGTATTTT | CAWSVLGGGSTDTQYF
. | . | TRBJ2-2 | TRBV7-7 | TGTGCTAGCAGCTTTCAGGGCACCGGGGAGCTGTTTTTT | CASSFQGTGELFF
. | . | TRBJ2-3 | TRBV7-2 | TGTGCCAGCAGCGAGGGACTTACAGATACGCAGTATTTT | CASSEGLTDTQYF
. | . | TRBJ1-1 | TRBV27 | TGTGCCAGCAGTTTCAAGGAGACCACTGAAGCTTTCTTT | CASSFKETTEAFF
. | . | TRBJ2-3 | TRBV28 | TGTGCCAGCATTAACTCACGCACAGATACGCAGTATTTT | CASINSRTDTQYF
few | TRBD1 | TRBJ1-2 | TRBV4-3 | TGCGCCAGCAGCCAAGGGGGACAGATTAACTATGGCTACACCTTC | CASSQGGQINYGYTF
few | TRBD1 | TRBJ2-7 | TRBV5-1 | TGCGCCAGCAGCCTACAGGGGGCTGATCAGTACTTC | CASSLQGADQYF
. | . | TRBJ2-7 | TRBV7-3 | TGTGCCAGCAGTCAGGGGCCCGCGTACGAGCAGTACTTC | CASSQGPAYEQYF
. | TRBD1 | TRBJ2-1 | TRBV2 | TGTGCCAGCCGGGACAGGGTGGGTGAGCAGTTCTTC | CASRDRVGEQFF
few | . | TRBJ2-4 | TRBV7-2 | TGTGCCAGCAGCTTAGTGTCTCCGCTAGACATTCAGTACTTC | CASSLVSPLDIQYF
. | TRBD2 | TRBJ2-7 | TRBV7-9 | TGTGCCAGCAGCTCCCTAGCGGGGGGGGTCGAGCAGTACTTC | CASSSLAGGVEQYF
once | . | TRBJ1-1 | TRBV9 | TGTGCCAGCAGCGTAGCGGAGAGAGGGAACACTGAAGCTTTCTTT | CASSVAERGNTEAFF
. | TRBD1 | TRBJ2-3 | TRBV11-3 | TGTGCCAGCAGCACCTGGGACAGGGTAACGCAGTATTTT | CASSTWDRVTQYF
few | TRBD2 | TRBJ2-1 | TRBV28 | TGTGCCAGCAGTTCCGGACTAGCGAGGGGCAATGAGCAGTTCTTC | CASSSGLARGNEQFF
few | TRBD1 | TRBJ2-3 | TRBV18 | TGTGCCAGCTCACCGGACAGGGGGCTTTCCGATACGCAGTATTTT | CASSPDRGLSDTQYF
. | . | TRBJ1-5 | TRBV6-6 | TGTGCCAGCTCACGAGACAATCAGCCCCAGCATTTT | CASSRDNQPQHF
few | . | TRBJ1-2 | TRBV7-3 | TGTGCCAGCAGCTTAGGCAGCTATGGCTACACCTTC | CASSLGSYGYTF
few | . | TRBJ2-3 | TRBV11-3 | TGTGCCAGCAGCTTACAGGGGAGCCCAGATACGCAGTATTTT | CASSLQGSPDTQYF
few | . | TRBJ2-5 | TRBV7-2 | TGTGCCAGCAGCCCAGATGCCAGTGAGACCCAGTACTTC | CASSPDASETQYF
few | TRBD2 | TRBJ2-7 | TRBV28 | TGTGCCAGCAGCACCGCCGGGGCGGGGGGATACTACGAGCAGTACTTC | CASSTAGAGGYYEQYF
. | . | TRBJ2-5 | TRBV7-3 | TGTGCCAGCAGCTTAGGGCAGCAAGAGACCCAGTACTTC | CASSLGQQETQYF
. | . | TRBJ1-1 | TRBV19 | TGTGCCAGTAGTCCCCACCGGGGAACTGAAGCTTTCTTT | CASSPHRGTEAFF
. | . | TRBJ2-5 | TRBV19 | TGTGCCAGTAGTCCCACAGGGTTCGAGACCCAGTACTTC | CASSPTGFETQYF
. | TRBD2 | TRBJ2-3 | TRBV5-4 | TGTGCCAGCAGCTCCCCTGGAGGGCTAGCGGGGCCAGATACGCAGTATTTT | CASSSPGGLAGPDTQYF
few | TRBD2 | TRBJ2-1 | TRBV11-2 | TGTGCCAGCAGCTTGGGCGGGGGGGCCAAGGAGCAGTTCTTC | CASSLGGGAKEQFF